Sequencing of this TCR beta chain was carried out in a study of blood T cell repertoires in COVID-19. Study as a whole: Specimens from acute and convalescent COVID-19 originated in the United States, Italy and Spain.

The CDR3 runs to 13 residues. J was trimmed by 5 bases and V by 10 bases; bases with no gene match: 11. CDR1 MDHEN and CDR2 SYDVKM come from the germline V gene. Authors' data handling: Researchers report that nucleated cell counts were estimated from reference gene primer amplification. TCRdb's table, derived via immunoSEQ multiplex PCR, lists solely in-frame clones and lacks some. The D gene and trimming were derived from the DNA, and the V and J assignments and clone size from that table. The sample includes about 100,000 clones, about 86% of them seen just once. Sequenced: PBMCs or T cells enriched from blood (not recorded which). The chain uses TRBV28 and TRBJ2-7, with 7 positions matching TRBD1. The origin of this receptor is a woman between 50 and 59 years old who had recovered from COVID-19. The CDR3 region is CATTRGTDDEQYF. The DNA for the CDR3 is TGTGCCACCACCAGGGGGACAGACGACGAGCAGTACTTC.